The 24 T cell receptor beta chains below come from one sample, sequenced in a study of CD8 T cells in Susac syndrome. The RNA, roughly 0.45 to 1 ug, was put through reverse transcription using random hexamers. MiXCR, run by TCRdb on the immunoSEQ multiplex PCR reads, gives a single entry per CDR3 protein. The sample holds around 130,000 distinct CDR3 sequences, around 94% seen once. Material: CD4+ T cells from PBMCs. The receptors originated from a human donor with multiple sclerosis.

The sample holds a few counts of this clonotype. The V call is TRBV30, the J call TRBJ1-1; D possibly corresponds to TRBD1 (5 bases). CDR3 length: 14 amino acids. CDR1 is GTSNPN and CDR2 is SVGIG in the germline V gene (reference sequence). The V end was cut by 0 bases, the J end by 4 bases, with 12 bases between. DNA for the CDR3: TGTGCCTGGAGTGTAGGGCAGAGGGGCACTGAAGCTTTCTTT. This translates into CAWSVGQRGTEAFF.

This clonotype was recorded once. V and J are TRBV30 and TRBJ2-1; TRBD2 agrees at 12 bases. This CDR3 has 14 amino acids. Germline lookup yields CDR1 GTSNPN and CDR2 SVGIG (reference sequence). J was trimmed by 3 bases and V by 8 bases; bases with no gene match: 5. DNA for the CDR3: TGTGCCGGGACTAGCGGGTCCTTCTACAATGAGCAGTTCTTC. It encodes CAGTSGSFYNEQFF.

This chain connects TRBV30 to TRBJ1-6; D might be TRBD1 (5 bases). Germline V gene data show CDR1 as GTSNPN and CDR2 as SVGIG (reference sequence). V was shortened by 2 bases and J by 14 bases, with 19 bases between the two germline ends. This CDR3 spans 14 amino acids. The CDR3 spells CAWSNRGQRGTLHF. CDR3 coding DNA: TGTGCCTGGAGTAACAGAGGACAACGGGGGACCCTCCACTTT.

CDR3 bases: TGTGCCATCAGAGAGACAGGGGGCAACACCGGGGAGCTGTTTTTT. It specifies CAIRETGGNTGELFF. This chain uses TRBV10-3 with TRBJ2-2; 10 bases align to TRBD1. The CDR3 contains 15 residues. Germline V gene data show CDR1 as ENHRY and CDR2 as SYGVKD. V dropped 6 bases and J dropped 2; count of bases not matched to a gene: 3.

The CDR3 here is CASSLDPGGGAFTDTQYF. In DNA, the CDR3 is TGTGCCAGCAGCTTGGACCCTGGCGGGGGGGCTTTCACAGATACGCAGTATTTT. This rearrangement joins TRBV5-4 to TRBJ2-3; 9 bases match TRBD2. Losses at the gene ends were 0 bases for V and 2 bases for J; bases not matched to a gene: 10. The germline V gene has CDR1 SGHNT and CDR2 YYREEE (reference sequence). This CDR3 contains 18 residues.

The chain employs TRBV5-1 and TRBJ1-1; 10 bases map to TRBD1. This CDR3 region has 15 residues. CDR1 is SGHRS, CDR2 YFSETQ, per germline. With 4 bases clipped from V and 1 base from J, the junction kept 4 bases outside the gene matches. CDR3 region: CASSETGGRNTEAFF. The CDR3 DNA reads as TGCGCCAGCAGCGAGACAGGGGGCAGGAACACTGAAGCTTTCTTT.

CDR3 bases: TGTGCCAGCAGCGTGACTAGCGGGGGCAACACCGGGGAGCTGTTTTTT. This codes for CASSVTSGGNTGELFF. The genes are TRBV9 and TRBJ2-2; 12 bases agree with TRBD2. CDR1 and CDR2 from the germline V gene are SGDLS and YYNGEE. This CDR3 has 16 amino acids. J was trimmed by 2 bases and V by 2 bases; bases with no gene match: 1.

This chain joins TRBV7-2 and TRBJ1-1, with 10 bases that match TRBD1. The V gene's germline CDR1 is SGHTA and CDR2 FQGNSA. Losses at the gene ends were 3 bases for V and 7 bases for J; bases not matched to a gene: 2. CDR3 length: 13 residues. The CDR3 reads CASSLDRGSEAFF. The CDR3 coding sequence is TGTGCCAGCAGCTTGGACAGGGGGAGTGAAGCTTTCTTT.

V and J are TRBV2 and TRBJ1-4; TRBD1 might be the D (5 bases). Trimming cost V 8 bases and J 1 base, with 11 bases left between them. The CDR3 is made up of 14 amino acids. The V gene's germline CDR1 is SNHLY and CDR2 FYNNEI. The CDR3 nucleotides read TGTGCCAGCCTCAACGGGGGAACTAATGAAAAACTGTTTTTT. Encoded protein: CASLNGGTNEKLFF.

J is TRBJ2-5 and V is TRBV6-5; perhaps TRBD1 as D (6 bases). Germline V lookup: CDR1 MNHEY, CDR2 SVGAGI. V was cut by 2 bases and J by 4 bases, with 14 bases left in between. CDR3 length equals 15 residues. CDR3 in DNA: TGTGCCAGCAGTTACGGCAGGGGTTCAGGAGAGACCCAGTACTTC. This encodes CASSYGRGSGETQYF.

The J gene is TRBJ2-5, the V gene TRBV30; 7 nucleotides match TRBD2. Germline CDR1 GTSNPN, CDR2 SVGIG (reference sequence). Trimming cost V 0 bases and J 2 bases; bases outside gene matches: 0. This CDR3 has 13 residues. The CDR3 bases are TGTGCCTGGAGTGTTAGCGGGCAAGAGACCCAGTACTTC. Protein: CAWSVSGQETQYF.

The chain joins TRBV5-1 to TRBJ2-6, with D perhaps being TRBD1 or TRBD2 (5 bases each). Germline CDR1 SGHRS, CDR2 YFSETQ. This CDR3 has 19 residues. Deletions cut 0 bases from V and 1 base from J, with 17 bases between. The CDR3 reads CASSLAGAQVSSGANVLTF. CDR3 bases: TGCGCCAGCAGCTTGGCCGGGGCACAAGTCTCATCTGGGGCCAACGTCCTGACTTTC.

The rearrangement links TRBV6-5 to TRBJ2-4; a possible D gene is TRBD2 (5 bases). Germline V CDR1 and CDR2: MNHEY, SVGAGI. The ends were cut back, 2 bases at V and 1 base at J, with 6 bases in the middle. The CDR3 extends over 14 amino acids. The CDR3 DNA reads TGTGCCAGCAGTTACACGGGGGCCAAAAACATTCAGTACTTC. This translates into CASSYTGAKNIQYF.

The rearrangement joins TRBV25-1 to TRBJ1-2, with 7 bases fitting TRBD1. Germline CDR1 is MGHDK and CDR2 is SYGVNS. With V trimmed by 2 bases and J by 4 bases, 4 bases remained unmatched. The CDR3 has 14 amino acids. The DNA for the CDR3 is TGTGCCAGCAGTGAACAGGGGGGGACCTATGGCTACACCTTC. This translates into CASSEQGGTYGYTF.

The V call is TRBV10-3, the J call TRBJ1-1, with D possibly matching TRBD1 (5 bases). The CDR3 has 13 amino acids. The V gene's germline CDR1 is ENHRY and CDR2 SYGVKD. Trimming shortened V by 8 bases and J by 2 bases, and 12 bases separated the two germline ends. Here the CDR3 DNA reads TGTGCCATCGGGGGGGAGGGTAACACTGAAGCTTTCTTT. This encodes CAIGGEGNTEAFF.

This chain links TRBV4-2 with TRBJ1-1; D is ambiguous. The CDR3 covers 16 residues. V lost 0 bases and J 1 base, leaving 12 bases between the germline ends. CDR1 is LGHNA, CDR2 YNFKEQ, per germline. The CDR3 loop is CASSQDSGRWNTEAFF. In nucleotides, the CDR3 is TGTGCCAGCAGCCAAGATTCCGGCAGGTGGAACACTGAAGCTTTCTTT.

The chain recombines TRBV12-3 or TRBV12-4 with TRBJ2-6; D gene ambiguous. The germline V and J ends were trimmed by 4 bases and 1 base, with 5 bases remaining between them. The CDR3 totals 14 residues. The CDR3 DNA sequence: TGTGCCAGCAGTTGGTCGTCTGGGGCCAACGTCCTGACTTTC. It specifies CASSWSSGANVLTF.

This clonotype showed up just once. The chain recombines TRBV6-2 or TRBV6-3 with TRBJ2-7; D not resolved. Germline V CDR1 and CDR2: MNHEY, SVGEGT. This CDR3 contains 18 residues. Between the trimmed V and J ends, which lost 2 bases and 0 bases, there was a span of 20 bases. The CDR3 DNA reads TGTGCCAGCAGTTACCAATCCCCCTGGTCTGGGTTCTCCTACGAGCAGTACTTC. It codes for CASSYQSPWSGFSYEQYF.

This chain links TRBV29-1 with TRBJ1-1, with 7 positions matching TRBD1. The CDR3 covers 13 residues. V trimming: 5 bases; J trimming: 5 bases; junction bases outside the gene matches: 8. Germline V gene sequence: CDR1 SQVTM, CDR2 ANQGSEA. The CDR3 nucleotides are TGCAGCGTTATGACAGGGTCGGAGACTGAAGCTTTCTTT. Protein product: CSVMTGSETEAFF.

In this sample, this clonotype turned up once. This sequence joins TRBV5-1 and TRBJ1-1; D may be TRBD1 (5 bases). The CDR3 has 15 residues. V was clipped by 0 bases and J by 1 base, with 10 bases between them. Looked up from germline, CDR1 is SGHRS and CDR2 is YFSETQ. CDR3 nucleotides: TGCGCCAGCAGCTTGGCAGGGTGGGGGAACACTGAAGCTTTCTTT. Amino acid sequence: CASSLAGWGNTEAFF.

This clonotype was observed a single time. This chain joins TRBV3-1 and TRBJ2-4, with a tentative D call TRBD1 (7 bases). The V gene's germline CDR1 is LGHDT and CDR2 YNNKEL (reference sequence). The V end was cut by 4 bases, the J end by 0 bases, with 13 bases between. The CDR3 extends over 16 amino acids. The chain's CDR3 is CASSPRQGLAKNIQYF. CDR3 coding DNA: TGTGCCAGCAGCCCCCGACAGGGACTAGCCAAAAACATTCAGTACTTC.

The rearrangement links TRBV3-1 to TRBJ2-2; D remains unclear. Trimming removed 4 bases from V and 3 bases from J, with 6 bases in between. The germline V gene encodes CDR1 LGHDT and CDR2 YNNKEL (reference sequence). The CDR3 totals 13 residues. CDR3 bases: TGTGCCAGCAGCCTAACTTACACCGGGGAGCTGTTTTTT. Amino acid sequence: CASSLTYTGELFF. Variable domain in full (rest from reference TRBV3-1 and TRBJ2-2): DTAVSQTPKYLVTQMGNDKSIKCEQNLGHDTMYWYKQDSKKFLKIMFSYNNKELIINETVPNRFSPKSPDKAHLNLHINSLELGDSAVYFCASSLTYTGELFFGEGSRLTVL.

V is TRBV7-2 and J is TRBJ2-1; D not resolved. The CDR3 contains 13 residues. Deletions cut 7 bases from V and 7 bases from J, with 14 bases between. Germline V gene sequence: CDR1 SGHTA, CDR2 FQGNSA. CDR3: CASINSGRNEQFF. The CDR3 DNA reads as TGTGCCAGCATCAACTCCGGGCGTAATGAGCAGTTCTTC. The full variable domain, in which reference TRBV7-2 and TRBJ2-1 provide the parts outside the CDR3, is GAGVSQSPSNKVTEKGKDVELRCDPISGHTALYWYRQSLGQGLEFLIYFQGNSAPDKSGLPSDRFSAERTGGSVSTLTIQRTQQEDSAVYLCASINSGRNEQFFGPGTRLTVL.

The J gene is TRBJ1-5, the V gene TRBV19; 7 bases align to TRBD1. V trimming: 4 bases; J trimming: 6 bases; junction bases outside the gene matches: 6. Germline V gives CDR1 LNHDA, CDR2 SQIVND (reference sequence). The CDR3 is 14 amino acids. CDR3 bases: TGTGCCAGTAGTACCGACAGGGTCCCTCAGCCCCAGCATTTT. Translation: CASSTDRVPQPQHF.